This TCR beta chain was sequenced in a study of shared clonotypes between healthy human individuals. Study-wide results and limits: Larger estimated richness was generally recorded for naive subsets relative to memory subsets.

Trimming removed 2 bases from V and 1 base from J, with 15 bases in between. Germline V gene sequence: CDR1 WSHSY, CDR2 SAAADI. This CDR3 has 16 residues. Naivety among CD8 cells was defined by CD45RO negativity and positive CCR7 selection, thereby excluding terminally differentiated effector memory CD45RA+ cells. Deep was the level used in running the assay. It was across several immunoSEQ plates that each subset's genomic DNA was evenly split. Only in-frame clones appear in the TCRdb table, and some are missing; sequencing was by immunoSEQ multiplex PCR. The repertoire includes around 2.1 million clones, approximately 94% of them detected once, and 1.5% to 2% sits in the top ten. In regard to this clone: Its target is not known.

The clonotype was recovered from a young man in good health. Some clones in this sample may be carry-over from other donors' samples. Sequencing was performed on naive CD8+ T cells from PBMCs. V gene TRBV10-2 combines with J gene TRBJ2-7, with D tentatively TRBD1 or TRBD2 (5 bases each). CDR3 sequence: CASSEGGLHLSYEQYF. The CDR3 DNA reads TGCGCCAGCAGTGAGGGGGGTCTTCACCTTTCCTACGAGCAGTACTTC.